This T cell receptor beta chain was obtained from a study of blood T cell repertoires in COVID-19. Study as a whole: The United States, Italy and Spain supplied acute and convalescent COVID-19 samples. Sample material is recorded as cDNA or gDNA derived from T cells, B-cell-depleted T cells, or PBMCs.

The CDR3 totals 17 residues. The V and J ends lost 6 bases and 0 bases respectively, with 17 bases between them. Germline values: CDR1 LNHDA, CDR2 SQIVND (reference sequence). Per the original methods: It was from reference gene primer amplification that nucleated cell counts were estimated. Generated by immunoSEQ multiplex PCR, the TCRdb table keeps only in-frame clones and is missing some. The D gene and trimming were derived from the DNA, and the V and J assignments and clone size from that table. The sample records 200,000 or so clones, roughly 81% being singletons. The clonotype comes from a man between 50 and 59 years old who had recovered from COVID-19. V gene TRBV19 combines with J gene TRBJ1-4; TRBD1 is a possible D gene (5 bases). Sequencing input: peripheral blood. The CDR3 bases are TGTGCCAGTAGGCCTTCAGGGACTCGAGCAACTAATGAAAAACTGTTTTTT. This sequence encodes CASRPSGTRATNEKLFF.